A single sample is the source of the 32 T cell receptor beta chains below, sequenced in a study of molecular identifiers for immune sequencing clone quantification. TCRdb passed the PCR reads through MiXCR, listing each CDR3 protein once. Of 300,000 to 400,000 distinct CDR3 sequences in the sample, over 20% were seen once. The sequenced sample was naive CD8+ T cells from blood, with Jurkat cell RNA spiked in. Subset of the sample: FACS-sorted CD8+CD4-CCR7+CD45RA+ naive T cells. Every receptor here comes from a human donor in good health. Some libraries in this study had Jurkat cell RNA spiked in.

About this clonotype: This could be a read error, since a much larger clone is one nucleotide away. The CDR3: CASSQERQASTDTQYF. CDR3 nucleotides: TGCGCCAGCAGCCAAGAGAGACAGGCTAGCACAGATACGCAGTATTTT. The V and J genes are TRBV4-3 and TRBJ2-3, with TRBD1 as a possible D gene (6 bases). The V gene's germline CDR1 is LGHNA and CDR2 YSLEER. Trimming pared 0 bases from V and 0 bases from J, leaving 10 bases between. The CDR3 has 16 residues.

A word on this clonotype: Given a much more abundant clone one base away, this may be a read error. The CDR3 spells CACRLLGFGETQYF. The DNA for the CDR3 is TGTGCCTGCCGGTTGTTAGGATTCGGAGAGACCCAGTACTTC. The rearrangement joins TRBV6-2 or TRBV6-3 to TRBJ2-5; D is unresolved. This CDR3 spans 14 amino acids. With 11 bases removed from V and 4 bases from J, the gap between germline ends came to 20 bases. Looked up from germline, CDR1 is MNHEY and CDR2 is SVGEGT.

This clonotype was recorded a few times. CDR3 sequence (DNA): TGTGCCAGCTACCATAGCCTAAACCAAGAGACCCAGTACTTC. Protein product: CASYHSLNQETQYF. The chain uses TRBV5-4 and TRBJ2-5; D unresolved. Per the germline V gene, CDR1 is SGHNT and CDR2 is YYREEE (reference sequence). This CDR3 contains 14 residues. V was clipped by 7 bases and J by 0 bases, with 13 bases between them.

This clonotype was recorded at least ten times. This chain connects TRBV27 to TRBJ1-1, with unresolved D. The CDR3 totals 16 residues. Germline V gene lookup returns CDR1 MNHEY and CDR2 SMNVEV (reference sequence). Trimming pared 2 bases from V and 4 bases from J, leaving 17 bases between. The DNA of the CDR3 is TGTGCCAGCAGTTTAGACGGTTGGGATTCGGGCACTGAAGCTTTCTTT. Amino acid sequence: CASSLDGWDSGTEAFF.

This clonotype occurred many times. The V call is TRBV21-1, the J call TRBJ1-5. TRBV21-1 is marked as a pseudogene. This CDR3 region has 11 residues. CDR3 protein: CASSKEQPQHF. The CDR3 coding sequence is TGTGCCAGCAGCAAGGAGCAGCCCCAGCATTTT.

This clonotype was seen once. A much bigger clone sits one base away, suggesting this may be a read error. The chain couples TRBV28 to TRBJ2-3, with 8 bases fitting TRBD1. Germline loops: CDR1 MDHEN, CDR2 SYDVKM. The CDR3 is 14 residues long. The V gene end was trimmed by 8 bases and the J gene end by 6 bases; junction bases not matched to a gene: 10. The CDR3 nucleotides read TGTGCCAGCGGTCCTGACAGGGGCGCCGATACGCAGTATTTT. Its protein is CASGPDRGADTQYF. The full variable domain, its missing parts supplied by reference TRBV28 and TRBJ2-3, is DVKVTQSSRYLVKRTGEKVFLECVQDMDHENMFWYRQDPGLGLRLIYFSYDVKMKEKGDIPEGYSVSREKKERFSLILESASTNQTSMYLCASGPDRGADTQYFGPGTRLTVL.

This clonotype has at least ten counts. The rearrangement links TRBV4-1 to TRBJ2-5; D is unresolved. The ends were cut back, 4 bases at V and 1 base at J, with 22 bases in the middle. In germline, CDR1 is MGHRA, CDR2 YSYEKL. The CDR3 has 18 residues. The CDR3 DNA reads TGCGCCAGCAGCCCATGGGTACAACCGGTGAACCCCCAAGAGACCCAGTACTTC. As protein: CASSPWVQPVNPQETQYF.

This clonotype was recorded many times. J is TRBJ1-2 and V is TRBV2; tentative D call: TRBD1 (5 bases). The CDR3 length is 15 residues. V dropped 1 base and J dropped 5 bases, with 14 bases sitting between them. CDR1 is SNHLY and CDR2 is FYNNEI in the germline V gene. CDR3 region: CASSEEAGAAYGYTF. The CDR3, as DNA: TGTGCCAGCAGTGAAGAGGCTGGGGCAGCTTATGGCTACACCTTC.

The table lists this clonotype with many counts. V usage is TRBV7-9 and J usage is TRBJ2-5, with D possibly TRBD1 on 6 matching bases. Trimming stripped 5 bases from V and 1 base from J, with 11 bases between. CDR1 and CDR2 from the germline V gene are SEHNR and FQNEAQ (reference sequence). The CDR3 spans 14 residues. Here the CDR3 DNA reads TGTGCCAGCAGCACACAGGGACCCCAAGAGACCCAGTACTTC. It yields the protein CASSTQGPQETQYF.

This clonotype came up a few times. Given a much more abundant clone one base away, this may be a read error. The chain recombines TRBV5-1 with TRBJ1-1; tentatively, D is TRBD1 (6 bases). The length of the CDR3 is 15 residues. Between the trimmed V and J ends, which lost 4 bases and 4 bases, there was a span of 17 bases. The germline V gene encodes CDR1 SGHRS and CDR2 YFSETQ. Here the CDR3 DNA reads TGCGCCAGCAGCCACGCCACAGGGCGGGGCACTGAAGCTTTCTTT. Translation gives CASSHATGRGTEAFF.

This clonotype has at least ten counts. V and J are TRBV30 and TRBJ2-7, with D possibly matching TRBD2 (5 bases). The germline CDR1 and CDR2 sequences are GTSNPN and SVGIG (reference sequence). V was clipped by 0 bases and J by 5 bases, with 8 bases between them. This CDR3 comprises 12 residues. Here the CDR3 reads CAWSVSGNEQYF. CDR3 sequence (DNA): TGTGCCTGGAGTGTCTCGGGGAACGAGCAGTACTTC. Using reference TRBV30 and TRBJ2-7 for the parts outside the CDR3, the full variable domain is SQTIHQWPATLVQPVGSPLSLECTVEGTSNPNLYWYRQAAGRGLQLLFYSVGIGQISSEVPQNLSASRPQDRQFILSSKKLLLSDSGFYLCAWSVSGNEQYFGPGTRLTVT.

This chain joins TRBV3-1 and TRBJ2-5; 8 nucleotides match TRBD2. The germline CDR1 and CDR2 sequences are LGHDT and YNNKEL (reference sequence). The CDR3 contains 15 residues. J was trimmed by 2 bases and V by 7 bases; bases with no gene match: 9. CDR3: CASTPPAGGQETQYF. For the CDR3, the DNA is TGTGCCAGCACGCCGCCGGCGGGGGGTCAAGAGACCCAGTACTTC.

This clonotype was observed many times. The chain is built from TRBV29-1 and TRBJ2-6, with D perhaps being TRBD1 or TRBD2 (5 bases each). Trimming left V 3 bases short and J 1 base short, with 13 bases between. Germline lookup yields CDR1 SQVTM and CDR2 ANQGSEA. The CDR3 loop spans 16 amino acids. CDR3 DNA: TGCAGCGTTGAGGGGACGAATTCATCTGGGGCCAACGTCCTGACTTTC. The encoded protein is CSVEGTNSSGANVLTF.

Worth noting for this clonotype: A much bigger clone sits one base away, suggesting this may be a read error. V usage is TRBV7-9 and J usage is TRBJ2-4; 7 bases line up with TRBD1. Germline V gene lookup returns CDR1 SEHNR and CDR2 FQNEAQ (reference sequence). This CDR3 region has 14 residues. CDR3 coding DNA: TGTGCCAGCAGCTTAGGAGGGGGCAAAAACATTCAGTCCTTC. Translated: CASSLGGGKNIQSF.

This clonotype was counted at least ten times. This chain uses TRBV7-3 with TRBJ1-1, with TRBD1 as a possible D gene (5 bases). V lost 7 bases and J lost 6, with 21 bases in between. The CDR3 extends over 15 amino acids. CDR1 and CDR2 (germline): SGHTA, FQGTGA. CDR3 DNA sequence: TGTGCCAGCACCTCCGGACGGACTCTAGGGGCTGAAGCTTTCTTT. Its translation is CASTSGRTLGAEAFF.

This clonotype has at least ten counts. This sequence joins TRBV7-9 and TRBJ1-1; tentative D call: TRBD1 (6 bases). The V gene lost 3 bases and the J gene lost 0 bases, with 11 bases spanning the gap. Germline-derived CDR1 and CDR2 are SEHNR and FQNEAQ (reference sequence). The length of the CDR3 is 15 residues. Here the CDR3 reads CASSFQDSVNTEAFF. CDR3 in DNA: TGTGCCAGCAGCTTTCAGGACAGTGTGAACACTGAAGCTTTCTTT.

This clonotype was observed many times. This chain connects TRBV7-9 to TRBJ2-7; D not certain. This CDR3 comprises 13 residues. Trimming stripped 1 base from V and 3 bases from J, with 7 bases between. Germline V CDR1 and CDR2: SEHNR, FQNEAQ (reference sequence). CDR3 sequence: CASSLGVNYEQYF. CDR3 DNA sequence: TGTGCCAGCAGCTTAGGCGTTAACTACGAGCAGTACTTC.

The V call is TRBV6-5, the J call TRBJ1-5; tentatively, D is TRBD1 (5 bases). Germline-derived CDR1 and CDR2 are MNHEY and SVGAGI. CDR3 length equals 14 residues. V was trimmed by 0 bases and J by 5 bases, leaving 8 bases between them. CDR3 in amino acids: CASSYSGPDQPQHF. The CDR3 nucleotides read TGTGCCAGCAGTTACTCGGGGCCAGATCAGCCCCAGCATTTT.

In the case of this clonotype: This may arise from a read error, as a much more abundant clone is one base away. The V and J genes are TRBV15 and TRBJ1-6; 7 bases map to TRBD1. CDR3 length: 16 amino acids. The germline CDR1 and CDR2 sequences are LNHNV and YYDKDF (reference sequence). This CDR3 reads CATSSDRRPGNSPLYF. The DNA of the CDR3 is TGTGCCACCAGTTCGGACAGGAGACCGGGCAATTCGCCCCTCTACTTT. The full variable domain, in which reference TRBV15 and TRBJ1-6 provide the parts outside the CDR3, is DAMVIQNPRYQVTQFGKPVTLSCSQTLNHNVMYWYQQKSSQAPKLLFHYYDKDFNNEADTPDNFQSRRPNTSFCFLDIRSPGLGDTAMYLCATSSDRRPGNSPLYFGNGTRLTVT.

The chain links TRBV27 to TRBJ1-3; a possible D gene is TRBD1 (6 bases). This CDR3 is 15 amino acids long. Germline CDR1 is MNHEY and CDR2 is SMNVEV (reference sequence). V lost 2 bases to trimming and J lost 4 bases, with 12 bases between them. The CDR3 nucleotides are TGTGCCAGCAGTTTAACCCCAGGGGCCGGAAACACCATATATTTT. Protein sequence: CASSLTPGAGNTIYF.

This clonotype was counted only a few times. Here the CDR3 reads CASSRVRGRMKTQYF. In DNA form, the CDR3 reads TGTGCCAGCAGTAGGGTTCGGGGGCGTATGAAGACCCAGTACTTC. The chain links TRBV28 to TRBJ2-5, with D perhaps matching TRBD1 or TRBD2 (6 bases each). V gave up 5 bases and J gave up 6 bases, with 19 bases separating them. Looked up from germline, CDR1 is MDHEN and CDR2 is SYDVKM. The CDR3 covers 15 residues.

This clonotype was recorded many times. The chain combines TRBV27 with TRBJ2-7; D possibly corresponds to TRBD2 (7 bases). Germline values: CDR1 MNHEY, CDR2 SMNVEV (reference sequence). The CDR3 length is 13 residues. V lost 8 bases and J 3 bases, leaving 14 bases between the germline ends. The CDR3 here is CASGPGGLYEQYF. The CDR3 DNA sequence: TGTGCCAGCGGTCCCGGGGGGCTCTACGAGCAGTACTTC.

This clonotype has only a few counts. This sequence joins TRBV27 and TRBJ2-1; TRBD2 agrees at 10 bases. Unmatched junction bases numbered 7, after V lost 6 bases and J lost 5 bases. The CDR3 runs to 15 residues. From germline, CDR1 is MNHEY and CDR2 SMNVEV (reference sequence). CDR3 DNA: TGTGCCAGCAGCCCCGGGACTAGCGCCAACAATGAGCAGTTCTTC. It codes for CASSPGTSANNEQFF.

Many counts were recorded for this clonotype. The chain employs TRBV7-9 and TRBJ1-4; D is unclear. Germline-derived CDR1 and CDR2 are SEHNR and FQNEAQ (reference sequence). V was shortened by 1 base and J by 3 bases, with 6 bases between the two germline ends. This CDR3 has 14 residues. This CDR3 is CASSLVGSNEKLFF. The CDR3, as DNA: TGTGCCAGCAGCTTAGTTGGATCTAATGAAAAACTGTTTTTT. The whole variable domain, filled in from reference TRBV7-9 and TRBJ1-4, reads DTGVSQNPRHKITKRGQNVTFRCDPISEHNRLYWYRQTLGQGPEFLTYFQNEAQLEKSRLLSDRFSAERPKGSFSTLEIQRTEQGDSAMYLCASSLVGSNEKLFFGSGTQLSVL.

This clonotype was counted at least ten times. V usage is TRBV5-1 and J usage is TRBJ1-2; 7 bases align to TRBD1. V lost 5 bases, J lost 3 bases, and 1 base stayed unmatched. The CDR3 runs to 12 residues. Germline V lookup: CDR1 SGHRS, CDR2 YFSETQ. The chain's CDR3 is CASSGTDYGYTF. The CDR3 nucleotides read TGCGCCAGCAGTGGGACAGACTATGGCTACACCTTC. The full variable domain, its missing parts supplied by reference TRBV5-1 and TRBJ1-2, is KAGVTQTPRYLIKTRGQQVTLSCSPISGHRSVSWYQQTPGQGLQFLFEYFSETQRNKGNFPGRFSGRQFSNSRSEMNVSTLELGDSALYLCASSGTDYGYTFGSGTRLTVV.

This clonotype was counted only a few times. CDR3: CASSLMAGAFQETQYF. The CDR3 DNA follows: TGTGCCAGCAGCTTAATGGCGGGAGCATTCCAAGAGACCCAGTACTTC. This chain links TRBV11-2 with TRBJ2-5, with 7 nucleotides matching TRBD2. After removal of 2 bases from V and 1 base from J, the junction contained 7 bases not matched to a gene. CDR3 size: 16 residues. Germline V lookup: CDR1 SGHAT, CDR2 FQNNGV. The complete variable domain, with remaining parts taken from reference TRBV11-2 and TRBJ2-5, reads EAGVAQSPRYKIIEKRQSVAFWCNPISGHATLYWYQQILGQGPKLLIQFQNNGVVDDSQLPKDRFSAERLKGVDSTLKIQPAKLEDSAVYLCASSLMAGAFQETQYFGPGTRLLVL.

Concerning this clonotype itself: A read error may be the cause here, since a much bigger clone is one base away. J is TRBJ2-2 and V is TRBV29-1; D is possibly TRBD1 or TRBD2 (5 bases each). The V and J ends lost 7 bases and 3 bases respectively, with 15 bases between them. This CDR3 region has 14 residues. CDR1 SQVTM and CDR2 ANQGSEA come from the germline V gene. The CDR3 region has the DNA TGCAGCGCTGGGACCACCTCGGACACCGGGGAGCTGTTTTTT. Translating it yields CSAGTTSDTGELFF.

This clonotype occurred many times. The genes are TRBV19 and TRBJ2-7; D may be TRBD1 (6 bases). CDR1 is LNHDA and CDR2 is SQIVND in the germline V gene (reference sequence). The length of the CDR3 is 13 residues. The V end lost 8 bases, the J end lost 5 bases, and 16 bases lay between the germline ends. Written as DNA, the CDR3 is TGTGCCAGTGCCTCAGGGGCCCAGAACGAGCAGTACTTC. The encoded protein is CASASGAQNEQYF.

This clonotype was recorded many times. The J gene is TRBJ2-5, the V gene TRBV4-3, with 7 bases matching TRBD2. This CDR3 is built from 18 residues. The ends lost 0 bases at V and 3 bases at J; junction bases unmatched: 13. Germline V CDR1 and CDR2: LGHNA, YSLEER. This chain's CDR3 is CASSQDPWREFPEETQYF. CDR3 DNA sequence: TGCGCCAGCAGCCAAGATCCTTGGCGGGAGTTTCCCGAAGAGACCCAGTACTTC.

This clonotype was picked up many times. V usage is TRBV7-9 and J usage is TRBJ2-7; either TRBD1 or TRBD2 may supply D (5 bases each). The CDR3 runs to 14 residues. Per germline, CDR1 SEHNR and CDR2 FQNEAQ (reference sequence). Deletions cut 1 base from V and 0 bases from J, with 7 bases between. CDR3 coding DNA: TGTGCCAGCAGCTTAGAGGGGACCTCCTACGAGCAGTACTTC. The encoded protein is CASSLEGTSYEQYF.

To note about this clonotype: This sequence may be a read error, since a much larger clone differs from it by one base. This rearrangement joins TRBV5-1 to TRBJ1-1; 7 positions agree with TRBD1. Germline loops: CDR1 SGHRS, CDR2 YFSETQ. CDR3 length: 14 amino acids. DNA of the CDR3: TGCGCCAGCAGCCGTGAACAGGGGAACACTAAAGCTTTCTTT. Residues: CASSREQGNTKAFF.

V usage is TRBV13 and J usage is TRBJ2-5; D gene unclear. The germline gives CDR1 PRHDT, CDR2 FYEKMQ (reference sequence). V lost 3 bases, J lost 4 bases, and 9 bases lay in between. The CDR3 extends over 13 amino acids. The CDR3 sequence: CASSFWVAETQYF. In DNA, the CDR3 is TGTGCCAGCAGCTTTTGGGTGGCAGAGACCCAGTACTTC.